This T cell receptor (beta chain) was observed in a study of CD8 T cells in ankylosing spondylitis. Study-wide results and limits: Several of the motif variants were reported before in synovial fluid and blood from reactive arthritis.

The table lists this clonotype with many counts. Its antigen is not known. TCRdb used MiXCR to reprocess the 5' RACE reads, holding one entry per CDR3 protein. The sample includes about 150,000 distinct CDR3 sequences, around 7.9% of them seen just once. The sequencing input was blood, either unsorted or a sorted T cell fraction (not recorded which). This receptor was identified in a female donor with ankylosing spondylitis or in good health (not recorded which).

The CDR3 is CASSRGQLYGYTF. The CDR3 DNA follows: TGTGCCAGTAGTAGGGGACAGCTCTATGGCTACACCTTC. This chain links TRBV19 with TRBJ1-2; 7 nucleotides agree with TRBD1. Per the germline V gene, CDR1 is LNHDA and CDR2 is SQIVND (reference sequence). The trim removed 4 bases at V and 4 bases at J, leaving 3 bases unmatched. The CDR3 contains 13 residues.